The rows below give T cell receptor beta chains drawn from one sample of a study of blood T cell repertoires in COVID-19. Using immunoSEQ multiplex PCR, the repertoire was profiled, and TCRdb retains in-frame clones only, with some absent. The table includes 150,000 to 200,000 clones, 65% to 85% detected once. The sample comprised peripheral blood. The receptors were sampled from a human donor with acute or convalescent COVID-19. The donor label of this sample is uncertain. Each CDR3 is given without its conserved first and last residue. The order of the fields is V gene, J gene, CDR3 length, clone size, CDR3 protein. Where a row states a size, it is once, few, many or the class of an expanded clone; other rows omit it.

TRBV28	TRBJ1-6	12	.	ASTDRGRNSPLH
TRBV10-2	TRBJ2-7	13	.	ASSAQGGPFDEQY
TRBV25-1	TRBJ2-5	15	.	ASSDGTSGGSRETQY
TRBV12-5	TRBJ1-1	15	.	ASGSPPGGKAYTEAF
TRBV5-1	TRBJ1-1	12	once	ASSRQGMNTEAF
TRBV7-3	TRBJ2-2	14	.	ASSRTGLANTGELF
TRBV3-1/TRBV3-2	TRBJ1-4	13	.	ASSSRQPSNEKLF
TRBV4-2	TRBJ2-7	13	few	ASSQAPWGNDEQY
TRBV27	TRBJ1-1	12	.	ASTSWGVEAEAF
TRBV28	TRBJ2-2	12	.	ASRTGSNTGELF
TRBV7-3	TRBJ2-3	14	.	ASSLGPAGVGDTQY
TRBV6-6	TRBJ2-7	13	.	ASTSVAPPTYEQY
TRBV3-1/TRBV3-2	TRBJ2-1	14	.	ASSPPRPGGNGEQF
TRBV9	TRBJ2-2	13	.	ASSDRLEGAGELF
TRBV14	TRBJ2-5	13	.	ASSRFGAGGEPLY
TRBV6-5	TRBJ1-2	10	.	ASTSGTGGYT
TRBV5-1	TRBJ1-1	12	.	ASSLAVMNTEAF
TRBV10-3	TRBJ2-1	14	few	AISESGLAVINEQF
TRBV2	TRBJ2-5	11	few	ASSVRQLETQY
TRBV6-6	TRBJ2-7	12	.	ATSSRDRGYEQY
TRBV2	TRBJ1-1	11	.	ASSKDRGTEAF
TRBV3-1/TRBV3-2	TRBJ1-2	12	.	ASSPTGGGYGYT
TRBV5-5	TRBJ1-5	12	.	ASSLWTEDQPQH
TRBV5-8	TRBJ2-3	14	.	ASSPGVGLGTDTQY
TRBV2	TRBJ1-4	9	few	ATGLDEKLF
TRBV30	TRBJ2-7	13	.	AWSVGGPSSYEQY
TRBV5-4	TRBJ2-3	11	few	ASSDTGVDTQY